This T cell receptor (beta chain) originates from a study of cytomegalovirus exposure and HLA in healthy donors. Trimming pared 2 bases from V and 6 bases from J, leaving 8 bases between. The CDR3 covers 13 residues. In germline, CDR1 is SGHTA, CDR2 FQGNSA. PCR used 60 Vbeta primers and 13 Jbeta primers. Here immunoSEQ multiplex PCR was the method, and the copy in TCRdb shows in-frame clones only, minus some. The data hold roughly 110,000 clones, with less than 80% observed a single time. The sequenced sample consisted of PBMCs. This clonotype originated in a man between 60 and 70 years old in good health and CMV-seronegative. V gene TRBV7-2 combines with J gene TRBJ2-1; TRBD2 is a possible D gene (6 bases). CDR3 sequence (DNA): TGTGCCAGCAGCTTATACGGGGGCAATGAGCAGTTCTTC. It specifies CASSLYGGNEQFF.